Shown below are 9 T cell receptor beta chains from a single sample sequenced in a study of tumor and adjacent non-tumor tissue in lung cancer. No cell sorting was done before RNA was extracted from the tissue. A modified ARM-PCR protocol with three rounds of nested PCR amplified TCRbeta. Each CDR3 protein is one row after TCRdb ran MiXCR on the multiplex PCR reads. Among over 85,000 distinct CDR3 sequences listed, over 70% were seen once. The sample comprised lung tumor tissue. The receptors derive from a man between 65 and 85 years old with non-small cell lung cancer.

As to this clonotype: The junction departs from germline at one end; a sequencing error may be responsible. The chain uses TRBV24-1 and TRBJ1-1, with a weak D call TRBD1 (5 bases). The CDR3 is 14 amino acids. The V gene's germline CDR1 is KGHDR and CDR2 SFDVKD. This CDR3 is CATSWGGGNAEAFF. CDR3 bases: TGTGCCACCAGTTGGGGGGGTGGGAACGCTGAAGCTTTCTTT.

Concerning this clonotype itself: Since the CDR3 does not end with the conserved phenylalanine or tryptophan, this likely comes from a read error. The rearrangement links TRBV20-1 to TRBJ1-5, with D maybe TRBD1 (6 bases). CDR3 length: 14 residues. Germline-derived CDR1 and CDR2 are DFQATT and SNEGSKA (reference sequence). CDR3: CSAHIPGDNQSQHL. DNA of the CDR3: TGCAGTGCTCACATACCTGGGGACAATCAGTCCCAGCATTTG.

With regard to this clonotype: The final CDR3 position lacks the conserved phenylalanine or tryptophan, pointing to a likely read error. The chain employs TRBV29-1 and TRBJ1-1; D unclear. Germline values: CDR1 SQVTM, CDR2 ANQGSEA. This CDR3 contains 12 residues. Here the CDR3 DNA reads TGCATCGTTGTGGCGGAGAGGCCTGGAGCTTTCGTT. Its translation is CIVVAERPGAFV.

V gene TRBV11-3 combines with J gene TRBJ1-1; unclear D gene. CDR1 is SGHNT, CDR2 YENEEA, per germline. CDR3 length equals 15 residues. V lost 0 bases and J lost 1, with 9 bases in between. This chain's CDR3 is CASSLDRLGNTEAFF. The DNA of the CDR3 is TGTGCCAGCAGCTTAGATCGCCTGGGGAACACTGAAGCTTTCTTT.

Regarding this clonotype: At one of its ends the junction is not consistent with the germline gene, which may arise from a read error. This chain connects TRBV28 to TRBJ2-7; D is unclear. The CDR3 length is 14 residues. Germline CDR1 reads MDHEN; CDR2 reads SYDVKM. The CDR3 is CASSLGITLYEQYF. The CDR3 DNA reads TGTGCCAGCAGTTTAGGCATTACCCTATACGAGCAGTACTTT.

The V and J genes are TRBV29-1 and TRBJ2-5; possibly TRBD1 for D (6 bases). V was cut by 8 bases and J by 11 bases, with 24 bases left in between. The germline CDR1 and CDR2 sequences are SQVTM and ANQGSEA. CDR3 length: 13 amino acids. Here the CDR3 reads CSMADRLQEIQYF. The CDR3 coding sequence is TGCAGCATGGCCGACAGGTTGCAAGAGATTCAGTACTTC. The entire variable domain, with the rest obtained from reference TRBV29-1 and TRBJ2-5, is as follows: SAVISQKPSRDICQRGTSLTIQCQVDSQVTMMFWYRQQPGQSLTLIATANQGSEATYESGFVIDKFPISRPNLTFSTLTVSNMSPEDSSIYLCSMADRLQEIQYFGPGTRLLVL.

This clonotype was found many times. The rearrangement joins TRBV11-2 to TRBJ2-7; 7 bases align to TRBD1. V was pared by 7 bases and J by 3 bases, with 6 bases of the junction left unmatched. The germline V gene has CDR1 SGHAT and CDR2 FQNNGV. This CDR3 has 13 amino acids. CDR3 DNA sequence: TGTGCCAGCAACCGGGGACAGCACTACGAGCAGTACTTC. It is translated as CASNRGQHYEQYF.

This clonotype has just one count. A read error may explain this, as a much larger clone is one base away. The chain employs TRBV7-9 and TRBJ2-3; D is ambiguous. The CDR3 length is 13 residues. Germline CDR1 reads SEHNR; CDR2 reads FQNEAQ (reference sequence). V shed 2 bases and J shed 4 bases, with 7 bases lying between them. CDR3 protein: CASSLSGPDTQYF. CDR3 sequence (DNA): TGTGCCAGCAGCTTATCAGGTCCAGATACGCAGTATTTT.

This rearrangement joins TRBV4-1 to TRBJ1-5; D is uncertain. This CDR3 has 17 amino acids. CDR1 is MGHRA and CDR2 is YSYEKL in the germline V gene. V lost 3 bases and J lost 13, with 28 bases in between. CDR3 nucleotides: TGCGCCAGCAGCCAGAGTAGCACCATTTATAGCAATCAGTCACAGCATTTT. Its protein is CASSQSSTIYSNQSQHF.